This entry describes one T cell receptor (beta chain). The PCR employed 60 Vbeta primers together with 13 Jbeta primers. Using immunoSEQ multiplex PCR, the repertoire was profiled, and TCRdb retains in-frame clones only, with some absent. The table shows 110,000 or so clones, with 70% to 80% occurring only once. The record originates from a study of cytomegalovirus exposure and HLA in healthy donors. Germline CDR1 and CDR2: SGHRS and YFSETQ. V was shortened by 2 bases and J by 7 bases, with 16 bases between the two germline ends. The CDR3 extends over 14 amino acids. The sample comprised PBMCs. The sequence came from a woman aged 40 to 49 in good health and CMV-seropositive. This chain joins TRBV5-1 and TRBJ2-7, with a weak D call TRBD2 (7 bases). The CDR3 spells CASSFGGLYEEQYF. CDR3 DNA sequence: TGCGCCAGCAGCTTCGGGGGGCTATACGAAGAGCAGTACTTC.